The text below deals with one TCR beta chain. In the study's own analysis: Amplification from reference gene primers served as the basis for estimated nucleated cell counts. Sequencing was performed with immunoSEQ multiplex PCR; in TCRdb, only in-frame clones are kept and a portion is missing. V, J and clone size were drawn from that table, and D and trimming were deduced from the DNA. The sample records about 340,000 clones, about 86% being singletons. These data belong to a study of blood T cell repertoires in COVID-19. Whole-study context: Some COVID-19 samples were acute and others convalescent; all came from the United States, Italy and Spain. PBMCs, B-cell-depleted T cells, or T cells provided the cDNA or gDNA that made up the material.

This CDR3 has 15 amino acids. The V gene end was trimmed by 2 bases and the J gene end by 1 base; junction bases not matched to a gene: 2. Germline values: CDR1 LNHNV, CDR2 YYDKDF (reference sequence). While infection was still active, Seattle patients were enrolled and then followed longitudinally. The receptor was derived from a woman aged 55-69 years with COVID-19, enrolled during active disease. The V call is TRBV15, the J call TRBJ1-5, with TRBD1 matching over 7 bases. Sequenced: peripheral blood. CDR3 protein: CATSRKGQSNQPQHF. The CDR3 DNA reads as TGTGCCACCAGCAGAAAGGGACAGAGCAATCAGCCCCAGCATTTT.